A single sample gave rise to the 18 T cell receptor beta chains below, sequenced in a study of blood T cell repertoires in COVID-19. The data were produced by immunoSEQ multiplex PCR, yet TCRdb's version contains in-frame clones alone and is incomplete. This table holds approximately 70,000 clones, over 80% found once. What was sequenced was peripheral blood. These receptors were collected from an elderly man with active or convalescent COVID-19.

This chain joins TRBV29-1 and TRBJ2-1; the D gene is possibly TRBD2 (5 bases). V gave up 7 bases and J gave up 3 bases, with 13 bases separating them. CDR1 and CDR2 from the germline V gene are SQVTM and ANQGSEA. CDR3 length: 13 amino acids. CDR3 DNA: TGCAGCGCCGTCAGCGGTATCTACAATGAGCAGTTCTTC. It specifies CSAVSGIYNEQFF.

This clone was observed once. The CDR3 sequence: CASSSSPPGVNTEAFF. As DNA, the CDR3 is TGTGCCAGCAGCAGTAGTCCCCCAGGGGTGAACACTGAAGCTTTCTTT. The V gene is TRBV7-6, the J gene TRBJ1-1; weak D call: TRBD1 (6 bases). CDR3 length equals 16 residues. The V and J ends lost 5 bases and 0 bases respectively, with 16 bases between them. Germline CDR1 reads SGHVS; CDR2 reads FNYEAQ.

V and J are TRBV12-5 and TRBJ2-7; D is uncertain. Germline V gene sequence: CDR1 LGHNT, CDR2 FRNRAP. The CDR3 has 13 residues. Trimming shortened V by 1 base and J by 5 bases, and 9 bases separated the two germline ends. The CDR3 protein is CASGLAPPHEQYF. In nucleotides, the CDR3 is TGTGCTAGTGGTTTGGCCCCTCCCCACGAGCAGTACTTC.

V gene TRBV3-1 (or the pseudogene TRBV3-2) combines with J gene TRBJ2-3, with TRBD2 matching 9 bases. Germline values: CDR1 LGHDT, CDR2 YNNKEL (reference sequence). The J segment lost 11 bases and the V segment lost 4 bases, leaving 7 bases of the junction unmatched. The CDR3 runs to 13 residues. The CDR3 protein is CASSPTGGREQYF. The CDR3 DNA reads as TGTGCCAGCAGCCCGACGGGCGGGAGGGAGCAGTATTTT.

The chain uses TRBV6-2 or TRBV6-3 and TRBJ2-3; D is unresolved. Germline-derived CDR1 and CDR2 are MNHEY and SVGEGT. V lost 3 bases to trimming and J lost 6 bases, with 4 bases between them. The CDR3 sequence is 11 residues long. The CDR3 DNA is TGTGCCAGCAGTTATAGTGATACGCAGTATTTT. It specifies CASSYSDTQYF.

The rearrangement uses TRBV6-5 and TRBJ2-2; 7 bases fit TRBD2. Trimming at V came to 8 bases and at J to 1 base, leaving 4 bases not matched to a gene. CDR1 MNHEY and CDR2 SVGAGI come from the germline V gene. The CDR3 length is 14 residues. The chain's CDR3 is CASRLAVNTGELFF. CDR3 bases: TGTGCCAGCCGGCTAGCGGTGAACACCGGGGAGCTGTTTTTT.

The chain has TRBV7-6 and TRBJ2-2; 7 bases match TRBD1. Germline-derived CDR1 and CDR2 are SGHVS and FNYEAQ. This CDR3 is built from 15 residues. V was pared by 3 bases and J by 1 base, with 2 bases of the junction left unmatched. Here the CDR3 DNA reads TGTGCCAGCAGCTTGGGGACAGAGAACACCGGGGAGCTGTTTTTT. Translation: CASSLGTENTGELFF. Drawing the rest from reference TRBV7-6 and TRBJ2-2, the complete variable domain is GAGVSQSPRYKVTKRGQDVALRCDPISGHVSLYWYRQALGQGPEFLTYFNYEAQQDKSGLPNDRFSAERPEGSISTLTIQRTEQRDSAMYRCASSLGTENTGELFFGEGSRLTVL.

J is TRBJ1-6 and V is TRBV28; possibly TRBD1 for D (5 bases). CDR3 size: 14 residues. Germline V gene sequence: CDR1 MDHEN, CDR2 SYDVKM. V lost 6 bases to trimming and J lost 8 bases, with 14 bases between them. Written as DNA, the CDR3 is TGTGCCAGCAGAGTCCCGGGGGTCGATTCACCCCTCCACTTT. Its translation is CASRVPGVDSPLHF.

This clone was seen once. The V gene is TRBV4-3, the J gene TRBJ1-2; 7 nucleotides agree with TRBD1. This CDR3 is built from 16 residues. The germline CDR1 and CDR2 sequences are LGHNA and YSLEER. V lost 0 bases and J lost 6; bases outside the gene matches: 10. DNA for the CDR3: TGCGCCAGCAGCCAAGAGTTCCGACAGGGTGAAAATGGCTACACCTTC. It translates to CASSQEFRQGENGYTF.

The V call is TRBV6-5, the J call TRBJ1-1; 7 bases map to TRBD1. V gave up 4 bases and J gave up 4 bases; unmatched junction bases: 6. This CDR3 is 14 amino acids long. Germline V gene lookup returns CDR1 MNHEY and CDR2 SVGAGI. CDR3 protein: CASSFRGAPTEAFF. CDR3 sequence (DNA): TGTGCCAGCAGTTTCAGGGGGGCGCCCACTGAAGCTTTCTTT.

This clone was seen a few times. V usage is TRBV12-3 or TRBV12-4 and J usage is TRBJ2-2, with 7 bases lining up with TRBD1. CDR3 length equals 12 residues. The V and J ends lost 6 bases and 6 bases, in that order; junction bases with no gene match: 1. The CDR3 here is CASSTGAGELFF. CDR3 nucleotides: TGTGCCAGCAGCACAGGGGCCGGGGAGCTGTTTTTT.

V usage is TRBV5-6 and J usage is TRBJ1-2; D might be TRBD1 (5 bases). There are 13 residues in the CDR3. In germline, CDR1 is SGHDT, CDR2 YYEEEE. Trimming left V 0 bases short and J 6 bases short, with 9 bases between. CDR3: CASSLGREHGYTF. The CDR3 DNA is TGTGCCAGCAGCTTGGGCAGGGAACATGGCTACACCTTC.

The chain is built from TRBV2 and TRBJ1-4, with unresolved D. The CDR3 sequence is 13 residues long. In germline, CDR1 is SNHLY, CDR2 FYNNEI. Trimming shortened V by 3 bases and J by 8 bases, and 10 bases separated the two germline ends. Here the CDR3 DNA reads TGTGCCAGCAGTGACGGGGTTCAGGAAAAACTGTTTTTT. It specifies CASSDGVQEKLFF. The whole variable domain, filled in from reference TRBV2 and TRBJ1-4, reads EPEVTQTPSHQVTQMGQEVILRCVPISNHLYFYWYRQILGQKVEFLVSFYNNEISEKSEIFDDQFSVERPDGSNFTLKIRSTKLEDSAMYFCASSDGVQEKLFFGSGTQLSVL.

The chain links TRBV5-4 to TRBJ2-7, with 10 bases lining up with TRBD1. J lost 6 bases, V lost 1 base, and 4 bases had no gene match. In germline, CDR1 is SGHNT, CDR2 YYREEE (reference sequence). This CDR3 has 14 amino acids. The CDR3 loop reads CASSLRDRGGEQYF. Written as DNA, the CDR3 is TGTGCCAGCAGCTTGAGGGACAGGGGTGGCGAGCAGTACTTC.

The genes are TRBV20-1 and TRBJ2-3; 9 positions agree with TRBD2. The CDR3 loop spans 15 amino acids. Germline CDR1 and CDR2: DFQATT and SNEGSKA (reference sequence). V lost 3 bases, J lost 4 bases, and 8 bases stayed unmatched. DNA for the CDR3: TGCAGTGCTAGTCGGGGCGGGAGGGCGTCAGATACGCAGTATTTT. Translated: CSASRGGRASDTQYF.

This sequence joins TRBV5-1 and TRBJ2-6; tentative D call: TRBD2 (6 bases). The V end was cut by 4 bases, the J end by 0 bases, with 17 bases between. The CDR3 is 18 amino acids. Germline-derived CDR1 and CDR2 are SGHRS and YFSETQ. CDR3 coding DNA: TGCGCCAGCAGCCTAGGCGGCGGGACTCTCTCTGGGGCCAACGTCCTGACTTTC. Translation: CASSLGGGTLSGANVLTF.

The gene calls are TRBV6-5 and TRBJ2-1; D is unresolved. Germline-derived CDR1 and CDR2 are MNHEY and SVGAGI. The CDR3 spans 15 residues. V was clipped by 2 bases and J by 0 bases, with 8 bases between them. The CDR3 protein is CASSYLRSSYNEQFF. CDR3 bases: TGTGCCAGCAGTTACCTCCGGAGCTCCTACAATGAGCAGTTCTTC.

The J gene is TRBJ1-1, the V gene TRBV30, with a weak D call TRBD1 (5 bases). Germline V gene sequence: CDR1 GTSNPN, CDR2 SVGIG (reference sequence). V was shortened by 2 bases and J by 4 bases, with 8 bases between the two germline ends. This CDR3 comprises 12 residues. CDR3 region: CAWSSGSTEAFF. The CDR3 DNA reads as TGTGCCTGGAGTTCAGGGTCCACTGAAGCTTTCTTT. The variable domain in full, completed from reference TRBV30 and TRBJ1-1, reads SQTIHQWPATLVQPVGSPLSLECTVEGTSNPNLYWYRQAAGRGLQLLFYSVGIGQISSEVPQNLSASRPQDRQFILSSKKLLLSDSGFYLCAWSSGSTEAFFGQGTRLTVV.